This T cell receptor beta chain is from a study of shared clonotypes between healthy human individuals. The overall study: The plates for each donor numbered three CD4 naive, three CD4 memory, two CD8 naive and one CD8 memory.

Concerning this clone: Its antigen is undetermined.

General study results and limits: Read depth was anticipated to influence clonotype sharing among donors.

The protocol was immunoSEQ multiplex PCR, while the TCRdb copy is restricted to in-frame clones and leaves out a portion. The top ten clones hold about 0.25% of a sample with 800,000 to 950,000 clones, roughly 96% of them seen once. Selected positively for CCR7 and CD45RO-negative, naive CD8 cells excluded terminally differentiated effector memory CD45RA+ cells. Between the trimmed V and J ends, which lost 10 bases and 0 bases, there was a span of 13 bases. CDR3 size: 14 residues. Germline V gives CDR1 SNHLY, CDR2 FYNNEI. The source is a man aged 30 to 39 in good health. Input material: naive CD8+ T cells sorted from blood. The chain uses TRBV2 and TRBJ2-1; D is undetermined. The DNA for the CDR3 is TGTGCCACCGCTTCGGCATTCTCCTACAATGAGCAGTTCTTC. It is translated as CATASAFSYNEQFF.